This T cell receptor (beta chain) was identified in a study of tumor-infiltrating lymphocytes in primary liver carcinoma (dated by TCRdb to between 2016 and 2019). Study-wide context: Of the five patients, three men and two women aged 30 to 69 years, four had hepatocellular carcinoma and one had combined HCC and intrahepatic cholangiocarcinoma. Tumors of the five patients were stage T1-T3 N0M0 with maximum diameters of roughly 4.2 to 11 cm. Each sample produced about 3.5 to 7.13 million productive TCRbeta reads, and read depth showed no significant difference between tissue types. The study combined TCRbeta repertoire sequencing, expression microarrays and whole-exome sequencing across five regions of each liver tumor, with adjacent normal tissue and blood. A total of roughly 35 specimens from 5 patients, comprising approximately 25 tumor regions, 5 adjacent noncancerous liver tissues and 5 peripheral blood samples, were covered by TCRbeta repertoire sequencing. Repertoires from technical replicates were highly reproducible, with mean shared-clone rates about 0.9 and correlation coefficients above 0.95. The study at large found these results: Because only the TCR beta chain was sequenced and unpaired alpha chains were not captured, true repertoire diversity is likely underestimated. Repertoire overlap was found to be higher between tumor regions (mean roughly 36%) than between tumor-adjacent (around 17%) or tumor-blood (around 15%) pairs, consistent with antigen-driven expansion. With just four or five patients in the study, the authors point out that the findings should be validated in a larger study. Bulk unsorted samples precluded comparing CD4+ and CD8+ T cell repertoires. The top 250 clones made up a significantly larger repertoire fraction in tumors than in blood (p = 0.039).

Using a constant-region primer and ProtoScript II reverse transcriptase, TCRbeta-specific cDNA was reverse-transcribed from 450 to 650 ng total RNA. The TCRbeta libraries were prepared through three rounds of nested multiplex PCR following a slightly modified ARM-PCR procedure. The first two PCR rounds used multiplex TRBV1-TRBV30 forward primers with a Cbeta reverse primer, each for approximately 11 cycles. Sample barcodes and Illumina adapters were added in a final 25-cycle PCR with Deep VentR polymerase. Amplicons of 200-500 bp were gel-purified with a QIAquick gel extraction kit before sequencing. TCRbeta amplicons were sequenced on an Illumina HiSeq 2500 with 250-bp paired-end reads. In the authors' own workflow: Quality trimming of reads was performed with Trimmomatic v0.33, and paired reads were merged with FLASH v1.2.11 so that full CDR3 sequences could be recovered. MiGEC v1.2.1b assigned V, D and J germline segments to the rearranged TCRbeta sequences. Clonotype statistics and Shannon-Wiener diversity indices were calculated with VDJtools v1.0.0. Except for diversity analysis, only each sample's 250 most abundant clonotypes were used in subsequent analyses to reduce sampling bias. TCRdb itself trimmed the public reads at Q25 with fastp, ran MiXCR and retained productive beta chains. Duplicate CDR3 protein sequences are folded into a single record with the most common DNA and genes. For this entry, the V and J calls and clone size follow TCRdb and not the study's own pipeline. The sample table contains fewer than 85,000 distinct CDR3 sequences; only one count was recorded for 69% of them. The ten largest clones take up roughly 28% of the sample.

To note about this clonotype: The specificity of this receptor is unknown. This clone may be a read error of a much larger clone one base away.

Total RNA and DNA were co-extracted without cell sorting from about 19-30 mg of bulk tissue using the AllPrep DNA/RNA mini kit. Between late 2015 and March 2016, roughly five patients in China with histopathologically diagnosed primary liver carcinoma had surgical resection. Chronic HBV infection was present in the patients, and the patients were treatment-naive at sampling. Fresh tumor and adjacent tissue pieces were bisected; one half was stored in RNAlater at -80°C, the other sent for histology. Measured from the cysteine to the phenylalanine, the CDR3 is 16 residues long. Only CDR3 DNA is held: 48 bases, read in frame from base 1.

This receptor chain uses TRBV12-3 or TRBV12-4 and TRBJ2-1, with TRBD2 identical over 13 junction bases. The TCR was taken from a man aged 35 to 55 with primary liver carcinoma and hepatitis B virus infection. The sequenced sample consisted of tumor-adjacent normal liver tissue. At the DNA level, the sequence is TGTGCCAGCAGTCTAGCCGGGACTAGCGGGATCGAGGAGCAGTTCTTC. Translated, it gives CASSLAGTSGIEEQFF.